This T cell receptor (beta chain) was sequenced for a study of T cell responses to AZD1222 COVID-19 vaccine. For the study at large: Analyses pooled second doses at about 4 or about 12 weeks. Overall study results and limits: Spike-specific TCR breadth and depth were elevated following two AZD1222 doses. With dominance at 160-218 and 743-854, vaccine-associated CD4 TCRs spanned spike. Possibly, clonal diversity was underestimated; donors were largely white British and included more females.

The CDR3 is made up of 20 amino acids. V shed 1 base, J shed 0 bases, and the junction held 12 bases outside the gene matches. Germline V gene data show CDR1 as LNHDA and CDR2 as SQIVND (reference sequence). As for this clone: Its specificity is unknown.

This table comes from immunoSEQ multiplex PCR, and its TCRdb copy is limited to in-frame clones, with some not included. The repertoire has about 120,000 clones, about nine tenths of them found once; the top ten carry around 7.7%. Specimen: peripheral blood, collected on day 0 of AZD1222 vaccination. V is TRBV19 and J is TRBJ2-2, with 9 bases aligning to TRBD2. This TCR was sampled from an adult in good health. The CDR3 DNA reads TGTGCCAGTAGTATAGGCGCGGGGGGGAATTTTCTTCCGAACACCGGGGAGCTGTTTTTT. It yields the protein CASSIGAGGNFLPNTGELFF. The variable domain in full, with the rest retrieved from reference TRBV19 and TRBJ2-2, is DGGITQSPKYLFRKEGQNVTLSCEQNLNHDAMYWYRQDPGQGLRLIYYSQIVNDFQKGDIAEGYSVSREKKESFPLTVTSAQKNPTAFYLCASSIGAGGNFLPNTGELFFGEGSRLTVL.